The 25 T cell receptor beta chains below all came from one sample that was sequenced in a study of blood T cells in healthy people across ages. A sample-barcoded 5' primer and a J-beta primer mix were used in a second PCR of about 7 to 11 cycles. TCRdb itself ran the 5' RACE reads through MiXCR, one entry per CDR3 protein. The sample has 1.2 million to 1.5 million distinct CDR3 sequences; approximately 59% are singletons. Material for sequencing was blood. These TCRs come from a man aged 18 to 30 in good health.

This clonotype was seen a single time. V gene TRBV10-3 combines with J gene TRBJ2-4; tentative D call: TRBD2 (6 bases). Trimming removed 4 bases at V and 0 bases at J, with 13 bases between. Germline CDR1 reads ENHRY; CDR2 reads SYGVKD. This CDR3 spans 16 amino acids. The CDR3 DNA sequence: TGTGCCATCAGTGTCGGCGGGAACCAAGCCAAAAACATTCAGTACTTC. This translates into CAISVGGNQAKNIQYF.

The J gene is TRBJ2-7, the V gene TRBV12-3 or TRBV12-4; possible D gene TRBD1, 6 bases. V dropped 3 bases and J dropped 6 bases, with 12 bases sitting between them. The CDR3 is 13 amino acids. CDR3: CASSFAGVGEQYF. CDR3 nucleotides: TGTGCCAGCAGTTTTGCAGGGGTGGGCGAGCAGTACTTC.

This chain uses TRBV29-1 with TRBJ2-5, with 8 bases fitting TRBD1. CDR1 is SQVTM and CDR2 is ANQGSEA in the germline V gene. The CDR3 sequence is 13 residues long. The V gene end was trimmed by 7 bases and the J gene end by 1 base; junction bases not matched to a gene: 5. CDR3 protein: CSGETGGQETQYF. The DNA for the CDR3 is TGCAGCGGGGAAACAGGGGGCCAAGAGACCCAGTACTTC.

V usage is TRBV3-1 and J usage is TRBJ2-3; 9 nucleotides line up with TRBD2. The ends lost 6 bases at V and 6 bases at J; junction bases unmatched: 10. The length of the CDR3 is 15 residues. From germline, CDR1 is LGHDT and CDR2 YNNKEL (reference sequence). CDR3 bases: TGTGCCAGCAGTACTACTAGCGGGCCTACGGATACGCAGTATTTT. Translating gives CASSTTSGPTDTQYF.

In this sample, this clonotype turned up once. CDR3 DNA sequence: TGTGCCAGCAGTTGGGGTACGGGACAGCGGAACACTGAAGCTTTCTTT. It is translated as CASSWGTGQRNTEAFF. The V call is TRBV27, the J call TRBJ1-1; TRBD1 matches 7 bases. Looked up from germline, CDR1 is MNHEY and CDR2 is SMNVEV (reference sequence). The CDR3 is 16 amino acids. V trimming: 4 bases; J trimming: 1 base; junction bases outside the gene matches: 9.

The chain is built from TRBV20-1 and TRBJ2-1; 7 bases map to TRBD1. V lost 0 bases to trimming and J lost 5 bases; unmatched junction nucleotides: 10. In germline, CDR1 is DFQATT, CDR2 SNEGSKA (reference sequence). This CDR3 has 16 amino acids. This CDR3 is CSARDLNRGRHNEQFF. In DNA, the CDR3 is TGCAGTGCTAGAGACCTAAACAGGGGACGGCACAATGAGCAGTTCTTC.

Only a few counts were recorded for this clonotype. The V and J genes are TRBV3-1 and TRBJ1-4; no definite D call. Per germline, CDR1 LGHDT and CDR2 YNNKEL (reference sequence). Trimming left V 8 bases short and J 4 bases short, with 8 bases between. This CDR3 has 12 residues. As DNA, the CDR3 is TGTGCCAGCCTTGCTAGTAATGAAAAACTGTTTTTT. Its protein is CASLASNEKLFF.

The J gene is TRBJ1-2, the V gene TRBV4-1, with 9 bases lining up with TRBD1. Germline CDR1 is MGHRA and CDR2 is YSYEKL. V shed 4 bases and J 6 bases; nucleotides not matched to a gene: 9. This CDR3 has 15 residues. For the CDR3, the DNA is TGCGCCAGCAGCCGTCCCGGGACAGGGTGGGATGGCTACACCTTC. As protein: CASSRPGTGWDGYTF.

As concerns this clonotype: A much larger clone lies one base from this, so it may be a read error. V and J are TRBV7-6 and TRBJ2-1; tentatively, D is TRBD1 or TRBD2 (6 bases each). This CDR3 region has 14 residues. The V gene lost 9 bases and the J gene lost 1 base, with 13 bases spanning the gap. The germline V gene encodes CDR1 SGHVS and CDR2 FNYEAQ. CDR3 DNA: TGTGCCAGGGGGGCGGGACCTTCCTACAATGAGCAGTTCTTC. This codes for CARGAGPSYNEQFF.

Comments on this clonotype: At one of its ends the junction is not consistent with the germline gene, which may arise from a read error. The chain has TRBV6-6 and TRBJ2-3; tentatively, D is TRBD2 (7 bases). The length of the CDR3 is 17 residues. The germline CDR1 and CDR2 sequences are MNHNY and SVGAGI (reference sequence). In nucleotides, the CDR3 is TGTGCCAGCAGGCAACTTAATAGGGGGGGGTCTACAGATACGCGGTATTTT. Its translation is CASRQLNRGGSTDTRYF.

The chain recombines TRBV7-9 with TRBJ2-3, with D tentatively TRBD2 (6 bases). V lost 5 bases, J lost 0 bases, and 18 bases lay in between. The length of the CDR3 is 17 residues. The germline V gene encodes CDR1 SEHNR and CDR2 FQNEAQ (reference sequence). The CDR3 region has the DNA TGTGCCAGCAGCCCCCCAGGGACTCCGAAGAGCACAGATACGCAGTATTTT. Residues: CASSPPGTPKSTDTQYF. The variable domain in full, with the rest retrieved from reference TRBV7-9 and TRBJ2-3, is DTGVSQNPRHKITKRGQNVTFRCDPISEHNRLYWYRQTLGQGPEFLTYFQNEAQLEKSRLLSDRFSAERPKGSFSTLEIQRTEQGDSAMYLCASSPPGTPKSTDTQYFGPGTRLTVL.

This chain connects TRBV20-1 to TRBJ1-1; D unclear. In germline, CDR1 is DFQATT, CDR2 SNEGSKA (reference sequence). V lost 6 bases to trimming and J lost 3 bases, with 20 bases between them. The CDR3 covers 15 residues. For the CDR3, the DNA is TGCAGTGCCACAAAACTTAGACCGCAGGACACTGAAGCTTTCTTT. Residues: CSATKLRPQDTEAFF.

The chain employs TRBV5-1 and TRBJ1-1, with D possibly TRBD1 on 5 matching bases. CDR3 length: 16 residues. V was pared by 4 bases and J by 0 bases, with 16 bases between. The germline V gene has CDR1 SGHRS and CDR2 YFSETQ. The CDR3 nucleotides are TGCGCCAGCAGCCCATCCCCCGGGACGGTGAACACTGAAGCTTTCTTT. The encoded protein is CASSPSPGTVNTEAFF.

This clonotype was observed a handful of times. This chain links TRBV6-2 or TRBV6-3 with TRBJ2-1; D tentatively fits TRBD1 or TRBD2 (5 bases each). The CDR3 totals 15 residues. The ends were cut back, 2 bases at V and 0 bases at J, with 8 bases in the middle. Germline values: CDR1 MNHEY, CDR2 SVGEGT. Written as DNA, the CDR3 is TGTGCCAGCAGTTACGGGACCGTCTCCTACAATGAGCAGTTCTTC. This encodes CASSYGTVSYNEQFF.

The table lists this clonotype with a count of one. This chain uses TRBV6-5 with TRBJ2-7; D may correspond to TRBD1 or TRBD2 (6 bases each). Near its end, the DNA agrees better with TRBJ2-5, so the J call may be wrong. CDR3 length equals 15 residues. Germline V CDR1 and CDR2: MNHEY, SVGAGI. The CDR3 reads CASIITWGAQETQYF. Written as DNA, the CDR3 is TGTGCCAGCATAATCACTTGGGGGGCCCAAGAGACCCAGTACTTC.

The J gene is TRBJ2-4, the V gene TRBV4-2; TRBD1 aligns across 10 bases. This CDR3 has 18 amino acids. V shed 7 bases, J shed 13 bases, and the junction held 25 bases outside the gene matches. The germline V gene has CDR1 LGHNA and CDR2 YNFKEQ. As DNA, the CDR3 is TGTGCCAGCAACCGGTCGGGCCCGGGACAGGGGATCTACTGGGAGCAGTACTTC. Translation gives CASNRSGPGQGIYWEQYF.

V is TRBV10-2 and J is TRBJ1-2; a weak D match, TRBD1 (5 bases). The V and J ends lost 0 bases and 6 bases respectively, with 17 bases between them. Germline CDR1 reads WSHSY; CDR2 reads SAAADI. The CDR3 covers 16 residues. CDR3 residues: CASSESWDRQSDGYTF. The DNA for the CDR3 is TGCGCCAGCAGTGAGTCGTGGGACCGACAGTCCGATGGCTACACCTTC.

J is TRBJ2-1 and V is TRBV27, with D uncertain. V gave up 5 bases and J gave up 1 base, with 12 bases separating them. Germline CDR1 reads MNHEY; CDR2 reads SMNVEV (reference sequence). This CDR3 is built from 15 residues. CDR3 amino acids: CASSESMGSYNEQFF. CDR3 sequence (DNA): TGTGCCAGCAGTGAGAGTATGGGTTCCTACAATGAGCAGTTCTTC.

The J gene is TRBJ2-1, the V gene TRBV24-1, with a weak D call TRBD1 (5 bases). The CDR3 spans 14 residues. Trimming removed 6 bases from V and 5 bases from J, with 13 bases in between. The germline V gene has CDR1 KGHDR and CDR2 SFDVKD. Written as DNA, the CDR3 is TGTGCCACCAGTATGCCAGGGAACAACAATGAGCAGTTCTTC. It specifies CATSMPGNNNEQFF.

The chain employs TRBV2 and TRBJ1-4; 8 bases are a match to TRBD1. Germline V gives CDR1 SNHLY, CDR2 FYNNEI. The CDR3 is 14 amino acids. After removal of 1 base from V and 8 bases from J, the junction contained 3 bases not matched to a gene. The CDR3 DNA reads as TGTGCCAGCAGTGAAGGGCGGACAGGGGAAAAACTGTTTTTT. This codes for CASSEGRTGEKLFF.

The V call is TRBV28, the J call TRBJ2-7; D is ambiguous. CDR3 length equals 15 residues. Germline V CDR1 and CDR2: MDHEN, SYDVKM. The V end lost 1 base, the J end lost 6 bases, and 16 bases lay between the germline ends. The chain's CDR3 is CASSLLAQSRCEQYF. As DNA, the CDR3 is TGTGCCAGCAGTTTATTAGCCCAATCAAGGTGCGAGCAGTACTTC.

This clonotype was recorded once. V and J are TRBV2 and TRBJ2-5; D not certain. V was trimmed by 9 bases and J by 0 bases, leaving 11 bases between them. Germline values: CDR1 SNHLY, CDR2 FYNNEI. The CDR3 is made up of 13 amino acids. The CDR3 region has the DNA TGTGCCAGTCTTCGAGAGTACCAAGAGACCCAGTACTTC. This encodes CASLREYQETQYF. Looking up the rest from reference TRBV2 and TRBJ2-5 gives the full variable domain: EPEVTQTPSHQVTQMGQEVILRCVPISNHLYFYWYRQILGQKVEFLVSFYNNEISEKSEIFDDQFSVERPDGSNFTLKIRSTKLEDSAMYFCASLREYQETQYFGPGTRLLVL.

The J gene is TRBJ2-5, the V gene TRBV7-2; the D is unclear. The DNA end lines up better with TRBJ2-7; the J call may be wrong. The germline V gene has CDR1 SGHTA and CDR2 FQGNSA. The CDR3 extends over 13 amino acids. The CDR3 sequence is CASSLPEDYEQYF. The CDR3, as DNA: TGTGCCAGCAGCTTACCGGAAGATTACGAGCAGTACTTC.

This clonotype has only a few counts. The V call is TRBV28, the J call TRBJ2-3; 7 bases are a match to TRBD1. The germline gives CDR1 MDHEN, CDR2 SYDVKM. V dropped 6 bases and J dropped 2; count of bases not matched to a gene: 2. CDR3 length equals 13 residues. The DNA of the CDR3 is TGTGCCAGCAGAGAGGGGGCCACAGATACGCAGTATTTT. This sequence encodes CASREGATDTQYF.

The chain couples TRBV6-2 or TRBV6-3 to TRBJ1-3; the D gene is possibly TRBD1 (5 bases). Germline lookup yields CDR1 MNHEY and CDR2 SVGEGT. The CDR3 covers 16 residues. The ends were cut back, 6 bases at V and 2 bases at J, with 17 bases in the middle. This CDR3 is CASSRGPVSAGNTIYF. The CDR3 DNA is TGTGCCAGCAGCCGGGGACCCGTATCGGCTGGAAACACCATATATTTT.